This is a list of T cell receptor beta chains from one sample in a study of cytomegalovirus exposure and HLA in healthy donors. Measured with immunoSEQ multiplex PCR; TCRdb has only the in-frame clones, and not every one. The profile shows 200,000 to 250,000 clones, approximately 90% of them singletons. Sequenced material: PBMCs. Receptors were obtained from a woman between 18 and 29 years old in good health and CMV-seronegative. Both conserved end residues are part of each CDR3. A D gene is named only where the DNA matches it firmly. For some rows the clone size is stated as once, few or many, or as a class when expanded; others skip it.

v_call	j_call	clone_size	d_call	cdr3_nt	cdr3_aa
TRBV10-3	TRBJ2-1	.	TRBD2	TGTGCCATCAGTGACCTTACTAGCGGGACTGTTGAGCAGTTCTTC	CAISDLTSGTVEQFF
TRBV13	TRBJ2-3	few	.	TGTGCCAGCAGCTTACTATTCTCAGATACGCAGTATTTT	CASSLLFSDTQYF
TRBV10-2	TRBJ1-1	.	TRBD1	TGCGCCAGCAGAGAAAGGACAGGGTCGGGGGGCACTGAAGCTTTCTTT	CASRERTGSGGTEAFF
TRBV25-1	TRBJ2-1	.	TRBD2	TGTGCCAGCAGTGAATCAAGCGGGGGGACCTACAATGAGCAGTTCTTC	CASSESSGGTYNEQFF
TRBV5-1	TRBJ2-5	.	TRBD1	TGCGCCAGCAGCTTGGTGGGGACAGGGGGGGAAGAGACCCAGTACTTC	CASSLVGTGGEETQYF
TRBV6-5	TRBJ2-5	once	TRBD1	TGTGCCAGCAACAAGGGACAGAAAGAGACCCAGTACTTC	CASNKGQKETQYF
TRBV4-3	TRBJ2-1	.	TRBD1	TGCGCCAGCAGCTTAGGACAGGGGTACAATGAGCAGTTCTTC	CASSLGQGYNEQFF
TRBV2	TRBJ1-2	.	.	TGTGCCAGCAGTGAAGCGTCGCGGGGCGGCTACACCTTC	CASSEASRGGYTF
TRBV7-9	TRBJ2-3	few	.	TGTGCCAGCAGCTTAGCGGGGGCCACAGATACGCAGTATTTT	CASSLAGATDTQYF
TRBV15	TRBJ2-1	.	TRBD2	TGTGCCACCAGCAGAGGGACGGGACTAGCGGGAAATGAGCAGTTCTTC	CATSRGTGLAGNEQFF
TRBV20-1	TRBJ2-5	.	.	TGCAGTGCCCACTCGCCTGGTGAGCAGTACTTC	CSAHSPGEQYF
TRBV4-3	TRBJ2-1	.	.	TGCGCCAGCAGCCAAGACGTCGGTGACTCACCCTACAATGAGCAGTTCTTC	CASSQDVGDSPYNEQFF
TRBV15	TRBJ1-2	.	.	TGTGCCACCAGCACAACCGACATGCTTTTGAACTATGGCTACACCTTC	CATSTTDMLLNYGYTF
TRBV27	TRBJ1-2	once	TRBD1	TGTGCCAGCAGAGAGACAGGGGGACGCGGCTACACCTTC	CASRETGGRGYTF
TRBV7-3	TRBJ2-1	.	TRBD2	TGTGCCAGCAGCCTAACTAGCGGGAGTGCCTACAATGAGCAGTTCTTC	CASSLTSGSAYNEQFF
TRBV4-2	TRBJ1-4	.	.	TGTGCCAGCAGCCAAGTGTACACCCCCCAGGGTCTAGCAACTAATGAAAAACTGTTTTTT	CASSQVYTPQGLATNEKLFF
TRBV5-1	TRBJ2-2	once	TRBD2	TGCGCCAGCAGATACACATCGACTAGCGGGGGGGCTGGCACCGGGGAGCTGTTTTTT	CASRYTSTSGGAGTGELFF
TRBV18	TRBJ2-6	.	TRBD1	TGTGCCAGCTCTCGACAGGGCTCTGGGGCCAACGTCCTGACTTTC	CASSRQGSGANVLTF
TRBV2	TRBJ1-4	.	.	TGTGCCAGCAGTCATAGACAGGATTATTTAAAACTGTTTTTT	CASSHRQDYLKLFF
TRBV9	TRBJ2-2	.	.	TGTGCCAGCAGCGTAGTTCCGGGGGGCGGGGCCGGGGAGCTGTTTTTT	CASSVVPGGGAGELFF
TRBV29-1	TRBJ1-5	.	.	TGCAGCGTTGAAGATGGGGCGCATAGCAATCAGCCCCAGCATTTT	CSVEDGAHSNQPQHF
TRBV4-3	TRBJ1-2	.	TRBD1	TGCGCCAGCAGCCAAACAGGGGGCCGAATGCCCTATGGCTACACCTTC	CASSQTGGRMPYGYTF
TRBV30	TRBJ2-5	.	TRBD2	TGTGCCTGGAGTGTCGGGAGCGGGAGTGGTCGGGAGACCCAGTACTTC	CAWSVGSGSGRETQYF
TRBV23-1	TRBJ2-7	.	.	TGCGCCAGCGGCCCTGGGGGGGCGCTGGGAGAGCAGTACTTC	CASGPGGALGEQYF
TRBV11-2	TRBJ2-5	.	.	TGTGCCAGCAGCTTAGAGGGGGGAGGCGGGGAGACCCAGTACTTC	CASSLEGGGGETQYF
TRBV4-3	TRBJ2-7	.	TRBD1	TGCGCCAGCAGCGAGGGACAGGGGAATGCCTACGAGCAGTACTTC	CASSEGQGNAYEQYF
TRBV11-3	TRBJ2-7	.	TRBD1	TGTGCCAGCAGACAGGGGTCTGGCTACGAGCAGTACTTC	CASRQGSGYEQYF
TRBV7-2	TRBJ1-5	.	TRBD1	TGTGCCAGCAGCATGGACAGGGTTTACCAGCCCCAGCATTTT	CASSMDRVYQPQHF
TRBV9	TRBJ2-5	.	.	TGTGCCAGCAGCGTGGATAGCCGTGAGACCCAGTACTTC	CASSVDSRETQYF
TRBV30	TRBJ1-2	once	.	TGTGCCTGGGAGCCAGGTTCGAACTATGGCTACACCTTC	CAWEPGSNYGYTF
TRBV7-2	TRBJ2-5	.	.	TGTGCCAGCAGGGCCGGCGGAGAGACCCAGTACTTC	CASRAGGETQYF
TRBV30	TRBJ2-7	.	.	TGTGCCTGGAGTGCCATTGGACTAGAGCAGTACTTC	CAWSAIGLEQYF
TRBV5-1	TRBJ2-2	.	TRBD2	TGCGCCAGCAGTACCGCCCTAGCGGGGGCGTCGCTGCCCGGGGAGCTGTTTTTT	CASSTALAGASLPGELFF
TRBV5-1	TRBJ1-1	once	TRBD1	TGCGCCAGCAGCCCCGGACAGGGTCGGAACACTGAAGCTTTCTTT	CASSPGQGRNTEAFF
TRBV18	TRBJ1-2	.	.	TGTGCCAGCTCACCACTGCCAGAACCTTCTAACTATGGCTACACCTTC	CASSPLPEPSNYGYTF
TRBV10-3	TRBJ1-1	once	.	TGTGCCATCAGTGATGTGGGGGCACGAACTGAAGCTTTCTTT	CAISDVGARTEAFF
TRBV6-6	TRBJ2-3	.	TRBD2	TGTGCCAGCAGGGGTACTAGCGGGAGATTCTCAGATACGCAGTATTTT	CASRGTSGRFSDTQYF
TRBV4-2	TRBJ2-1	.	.	TGTGCCAGCAGCCAAGTGTACTTGGTCAATGAGCAGTTCTTC	CASSQVYLVNEQFF
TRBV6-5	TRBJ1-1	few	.	TGTGCCAGCAGTTACGGGGGGACTGAAGCTTTCTTT	CASSYGGTEAFF
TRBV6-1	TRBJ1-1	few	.	TGTGCCAGCAGTGATAGAGGGATGGGGAACACTGAAGCTTTCTTT	CASSDRGMGNTEAFF
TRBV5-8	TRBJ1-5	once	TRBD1	TGTGCCAGCAGCTTCCCAGGGGGGCTCGCTGGACAGCCCCAGCATTTT	CASSFPGGLAGQPQHF
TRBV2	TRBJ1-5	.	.	TGTGCCAGCAGTGTAGGAGGGTATGGCAATCAGCCCCAGCATTTT	CASSVGGYGNQPQHF
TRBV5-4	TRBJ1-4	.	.	TGTGCCAGCAGCTTGCCCGGGAATGAAAAACTGTTTTTT	CASSLPGNEKLFF
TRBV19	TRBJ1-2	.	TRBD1	TGTGCCAGTAGTATAGCCGGGACAGGGTATCACGGCTACACCTTC	CASSIAGTGYHGYTF
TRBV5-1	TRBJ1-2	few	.	TGCGCCAGCAGCTCGCTGGGGGCCGACTATGGCTACACCTTC	CASSSLGADYGYTF
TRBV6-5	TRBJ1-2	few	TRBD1	TGTGCCACCAGAAACTCCCGGGACAGGGATGGCTACACCTTC	CATRNSRDRDGYTF
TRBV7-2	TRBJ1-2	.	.	TGTGCCAGCAGCTCAGGAGGCAGCTTGGGCGGCTACACCTTC	CASSSGGSLGGYTF
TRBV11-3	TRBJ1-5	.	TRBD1	TGTGCCCGGACTGACAGGGATATCAGTCCCCAGCATTTT	CARTDRDISPQHF
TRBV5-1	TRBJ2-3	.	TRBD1	TGCGCCAGCAGCTACGGGACAGGGACGGGGACAGATACGCAGTATTTT	CASSYGTGTGTDTQYF
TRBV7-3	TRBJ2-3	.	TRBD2	TGTGCCAGCAGCTTAATGGTAGCGGGAGGCCCAGATACGCAGTATTTT	CASSLMVAGGPDTQYF
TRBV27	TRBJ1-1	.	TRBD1	TGTGCCAGCAGGGAGGGGGCTCTGAACACTGAAGCTTTCTTT	CASREGALNTEAFF
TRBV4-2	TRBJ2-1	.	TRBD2	TGTGCCAGTAGCCCGGGACTAGCGGACTACAATGAGCAGTTCTTC	CASSPGLADYNEQFF
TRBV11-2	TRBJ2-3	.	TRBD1	TGTGCCAGCAGTCGGGACAGGGGAACAGATACGCAGTATTTT	CASSRDRGTDTQYF
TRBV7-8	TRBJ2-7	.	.	TGTGCCAGCAGCCCCCACAGGGACTACGAGCAGTACTTC	CASSPHRDYEQYF
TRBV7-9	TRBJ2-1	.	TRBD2	TGTGCCAGCAGCTTGGCGAGTTGGCGGGAGAACTACAATGAGCAGTTCTTC	CASSLASWRENYNEQFF
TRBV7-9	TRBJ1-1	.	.	TGTGCCAGCAGCTTAGCTAGGGGCGCCGTCTTGGAAGCTTTCTTT	CASSLARGAVLEAFF
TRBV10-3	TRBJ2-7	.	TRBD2	TGTGCCATCAGTGAAGGTGGGACTAGCGGGAGTTACGAGCAGTACTTC	CAISEGGTSGSYEQYF
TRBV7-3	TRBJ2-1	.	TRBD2	TGTGCCAGCAGCTTAATACTAGCGGTTTACAATGAGCAGTTCTTC	CASSLILAVYNEQFF
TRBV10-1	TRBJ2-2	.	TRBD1	TGCGCCAGCAGTGGGGACAGGGCCACCGGGGAGCTGTTTTTT	CASSGDRATGELFF